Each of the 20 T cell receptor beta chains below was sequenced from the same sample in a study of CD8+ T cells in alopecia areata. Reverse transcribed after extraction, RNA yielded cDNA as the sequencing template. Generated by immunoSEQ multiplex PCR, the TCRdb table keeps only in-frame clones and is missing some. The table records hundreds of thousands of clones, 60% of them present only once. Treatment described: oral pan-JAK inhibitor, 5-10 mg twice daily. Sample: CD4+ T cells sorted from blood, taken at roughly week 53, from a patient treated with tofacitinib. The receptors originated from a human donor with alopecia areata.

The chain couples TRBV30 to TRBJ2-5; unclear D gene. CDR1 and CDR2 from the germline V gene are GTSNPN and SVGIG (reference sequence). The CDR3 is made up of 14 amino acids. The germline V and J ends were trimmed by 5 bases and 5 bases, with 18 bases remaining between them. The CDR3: CAWGSGLTGETQYF. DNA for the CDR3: TGTGCCTGGGGTTCCGGGCTCACCGGCGAGACCCAGTACTTC. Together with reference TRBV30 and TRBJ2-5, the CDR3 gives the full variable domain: SQTIHQWPATLVQPVGSPLSLECTVEGTSNPNLYWYRQAAGRGLQLLFYSVGIGQISSEVPQNLSASRPQDRQFILSSKKLLLSDSGFYLCAWGSGLTGETQYFGPGTRLLVL.

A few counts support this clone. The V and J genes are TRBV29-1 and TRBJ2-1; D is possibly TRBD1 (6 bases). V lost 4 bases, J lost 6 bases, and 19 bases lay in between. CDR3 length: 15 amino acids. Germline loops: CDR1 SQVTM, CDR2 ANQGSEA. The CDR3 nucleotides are TGCAGCGTTGCCCGGTCGCCAGGGGAATTCAATGAGCAGTTCTTC. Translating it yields CSVARSPGEFNEQFF.

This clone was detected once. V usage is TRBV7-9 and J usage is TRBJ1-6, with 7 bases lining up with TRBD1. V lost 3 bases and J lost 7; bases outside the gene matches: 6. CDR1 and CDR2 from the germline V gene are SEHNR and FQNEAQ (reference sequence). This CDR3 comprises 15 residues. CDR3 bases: TGTGCCAGCAGCTTTGAGAACAGGGGAAATTCACCCCTCCACTTT. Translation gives CASSFENRGNSPLHF. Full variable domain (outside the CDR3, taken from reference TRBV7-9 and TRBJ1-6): DTGVSQNPRHKITKRGQNVTFRCDPISEHNRLYWYRQTLGQGPEFLTYFQNEAQLEKSRLLSDRFSAERPKGSFSTLEIQRTEQGDSAMYLCASSFENRGNSPLHFGNGTRLTVT.

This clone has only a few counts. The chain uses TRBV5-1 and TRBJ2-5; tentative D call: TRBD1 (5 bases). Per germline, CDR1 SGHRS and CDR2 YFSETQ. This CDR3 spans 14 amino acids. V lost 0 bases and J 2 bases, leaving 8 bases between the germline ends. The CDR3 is CASSLVQVQETQYF. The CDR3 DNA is TGCGCCAGCAGCTTGGTACAGGTACAAGAGACCCAGTACTTC.

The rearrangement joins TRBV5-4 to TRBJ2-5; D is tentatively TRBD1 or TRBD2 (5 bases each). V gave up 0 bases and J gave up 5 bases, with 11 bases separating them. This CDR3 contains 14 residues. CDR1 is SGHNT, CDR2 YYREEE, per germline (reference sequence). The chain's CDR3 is CASSLGGPRETQYF. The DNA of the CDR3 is TGTGCCAGCAGCTTGGGGGGACCCCGGGAGACCCAGTACTTC.

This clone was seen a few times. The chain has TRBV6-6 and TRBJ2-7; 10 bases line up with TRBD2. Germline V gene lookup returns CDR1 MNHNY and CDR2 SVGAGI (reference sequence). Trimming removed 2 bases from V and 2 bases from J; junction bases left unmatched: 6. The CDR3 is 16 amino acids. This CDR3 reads CASSYPTSGVAYEQYF. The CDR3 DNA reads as TGTGCCAGCAGTTACCCTACTAGCGGGGTTGCCTACGAGCAGTACTTC.

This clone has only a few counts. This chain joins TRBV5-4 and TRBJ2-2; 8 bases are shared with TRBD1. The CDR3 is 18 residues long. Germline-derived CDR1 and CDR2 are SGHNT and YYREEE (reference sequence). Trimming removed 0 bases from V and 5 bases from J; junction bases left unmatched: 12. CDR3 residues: CASSLELLGTGRTGELFF. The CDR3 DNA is TGTGCCAGCAGCTTGGAGCTTTTAGGGACAGGCAGGACCGGGGAGCTGTTTTTT.

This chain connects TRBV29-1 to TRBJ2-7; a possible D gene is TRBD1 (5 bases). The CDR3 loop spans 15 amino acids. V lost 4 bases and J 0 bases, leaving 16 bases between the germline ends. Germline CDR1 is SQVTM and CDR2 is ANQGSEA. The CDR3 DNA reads TGCAGCGTTGTCCCCAGGGTGGGCAGCTCCTACGAGCAGTACTTC. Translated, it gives CSVVPRVGSSYEQYF.

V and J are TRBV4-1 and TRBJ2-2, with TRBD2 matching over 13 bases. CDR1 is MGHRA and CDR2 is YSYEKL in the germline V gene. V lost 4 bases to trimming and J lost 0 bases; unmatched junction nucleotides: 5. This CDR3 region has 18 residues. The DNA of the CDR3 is TGCGCCAGCAGCCGCGGACTAGCGGGGGTTACGAACACCGGGGAGCTGTTTTTT. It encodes CASSRGLAGVTNTGELFF.

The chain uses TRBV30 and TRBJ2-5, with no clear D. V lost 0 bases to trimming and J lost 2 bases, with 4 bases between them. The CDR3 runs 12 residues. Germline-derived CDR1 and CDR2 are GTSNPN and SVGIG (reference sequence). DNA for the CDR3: TGTGCCTGGAGTGTTCAACAAGAGACCCAGTACTTC. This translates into CAWSVQQETQYF.

The CDR3 sequence: CASSGPWTGTYEQYF. In nucleotides, the CDR3 is TGCGCCAGCAGCGGCCCCTGGACAGGTACTTACGAGCAGTACTTC. V and J are TRBV5-1 and TRBJ2-7; 7 bases agree with TRBD1. V gave up 4 bases and J gave up 4 bases; unmatched junction bases: 11. From germline, CDR1 is SGHRS and CDR2 YFSETQ. The length of the CDR3 is 15 residues. Together with reference TRBV5-1 and TRBJ2-7, the CDR3 gives the full variable domain: KAGVTQTPRYLIKTRGQQVTLSCSPISGHRSVSWYQQTPGQGLQFLFEYFSETQRNKGNFPGRFSGRQFSNSRSEMNVSTLELGDSALYLCASSGPWTGTYEQYFGPGTRLTVT.

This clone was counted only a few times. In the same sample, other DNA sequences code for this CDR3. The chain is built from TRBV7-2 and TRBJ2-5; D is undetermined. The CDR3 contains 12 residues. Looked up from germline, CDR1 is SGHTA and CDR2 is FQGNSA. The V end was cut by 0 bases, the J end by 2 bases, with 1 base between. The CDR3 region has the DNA TGTGCCAGCAGCTTAGCACAAGAGACCCAGTACTTC. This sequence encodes CASSLAQETQYF.

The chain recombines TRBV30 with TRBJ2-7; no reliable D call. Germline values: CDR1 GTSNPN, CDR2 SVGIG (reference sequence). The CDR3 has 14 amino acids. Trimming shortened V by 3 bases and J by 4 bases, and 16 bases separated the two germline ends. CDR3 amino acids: CAWSNVRRKYEQYF. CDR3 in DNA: TGTGCCTGGAGCAATGTACGAAGGAAGTACGAGCAGTACTTC.

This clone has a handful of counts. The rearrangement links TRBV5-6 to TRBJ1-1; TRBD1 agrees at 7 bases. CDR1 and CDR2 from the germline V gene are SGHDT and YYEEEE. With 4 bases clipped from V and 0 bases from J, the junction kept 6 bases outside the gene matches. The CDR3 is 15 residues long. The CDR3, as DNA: TGTGCCAGCAGCACAGGGGCAAGGATGAACACTGAAGCTTTCTTT. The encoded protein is CASSTGARMNTEAFF.

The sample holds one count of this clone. The CDR3 DNA follows: TGTGCCAGCAGTCAACCCGGGACAGGATACACAGATACGCAGTATTTT. Amino acids: CASSQPGTGYTDTQYF. V is TRBV25-1 and J is TRBJ2-3; 8 nucleotides agree with TRBD1. V trimming: 5 bases; J trimming: 2 bases; junction bases outside the gene matches: 9. This CDR3 has 16 residues. Germline-derived CDR1 and CDR2 are MGHDK and SYGVNS.

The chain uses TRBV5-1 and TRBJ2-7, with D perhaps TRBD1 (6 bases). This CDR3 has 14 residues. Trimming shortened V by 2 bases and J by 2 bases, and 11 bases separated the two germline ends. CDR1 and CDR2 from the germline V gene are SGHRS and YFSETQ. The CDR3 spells CASSLSQGPYEQYF. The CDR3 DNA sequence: TGCGCCAGCAGCTTATCACAGGGACCCTACGAGCAGTACTTC.

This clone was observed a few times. For the CDR3, the DNA is TGTGCCAGCAGCCAAGATATCGGCAGCTCGGAGACCCAGTACTTC. Translating it yields CASSQDIGSSETQYF. The chain has TRBV4-2 and TRBJ2-5; D gene unclear. V lost 0 bases to trimming and J lost 5 bases, with 13 bases between them. The V gene's germline CDR1 is LGHNA and CDR2 YNFKEQ. There are 15 residues in the CDR3.

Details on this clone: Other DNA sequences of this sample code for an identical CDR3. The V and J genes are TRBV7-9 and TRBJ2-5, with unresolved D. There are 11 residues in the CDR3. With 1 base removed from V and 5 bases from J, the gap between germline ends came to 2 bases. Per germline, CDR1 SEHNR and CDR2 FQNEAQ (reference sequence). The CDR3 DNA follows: TGTGCCAGCAGCTTAGTCGAGACCCAGTACTTC. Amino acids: CASSLVETQYF.

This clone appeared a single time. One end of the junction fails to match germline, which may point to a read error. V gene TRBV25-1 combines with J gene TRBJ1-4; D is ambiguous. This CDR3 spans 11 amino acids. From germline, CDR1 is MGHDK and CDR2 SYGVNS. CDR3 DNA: TGTGCCAGCAGCCGAAATGAAAAATTGTTTTTT. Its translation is CASSRNEKLFF.

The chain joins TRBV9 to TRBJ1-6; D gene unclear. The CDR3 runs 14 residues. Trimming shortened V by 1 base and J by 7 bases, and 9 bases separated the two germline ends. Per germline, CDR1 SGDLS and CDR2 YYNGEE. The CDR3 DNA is TGTGCCAGCAGCGTAATGACGGTGAATTCACCCCTCCACTTT. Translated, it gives CASSVMTVNSPLHF.